Below, 21 T cell receptor beta chains from the same sample are listed, as sequenced in a study of T cells in Graves' hyperthyroidism and ophthalmopathy. TCR beta CDR3 region amplification was performed from RNA transcripts. First-round RT-PCR of the TCR CDR3 relied on the HTBI primer set. Each CDR3 protein gets one entry after TCRdb re-called the multiplex PCR reads with MiXCR. There are 650,000 to 850,000 distinct CDR3 sequences in the sample; roughly a sixth occur only once, and 15% to 20% lies in the top ten. Source material: blood. These receptors originate from a woman aged 50 to 65 with Graves' hyperthyroidism that later progressed to Graves' ophthalmopathy.

This clonotype turned up a few times. The V and J genes are TRBV10-1 and TRBJ2-1; D gene unclear. The CDR3 has 15 residues. Germline V gene lookup returns CDR1 WNHNN and CDR2 SYGVQD (reference sequence). V was clipped by 3 bases and J by 6 bases, with 15 bases between them. The CDR3 sequence: CASSDPARNLNEQFF. As DNA, the CDR3 is TGCGCCAGCAGTGACCCTGCTAGAAATCTCAATGAGCAGTTCTTC.

This clonotype showed up many times. The chain has TRBV18 and TRBJ2-5, with 9 bases matching TRBD1. Germline trimming cut 2 bases from V and 4 bases from J; bases unmatched to any gene: 2. The CDR3 loop spans 14 amino acids. Looked up from germline, CDR1 is KGHSH and CDR2 is LQKENI. CDR3 bases: TGTGCCAGCTCACCAATGGACAGGGGAGAGACCCAGTACTTC. Encoded protein: CASSPMDRGETQYF.

This clonotype was detected ten times or more. The V gene is TRBV18, the J gene TRBJ1-4; the match to TRBD1 covers 7 bases. After removal of 4 bases from V and 5 bases from J, the junction contained 4 bases not matched to a gene. From germline, CDR1 is KGHSH and CDR2 LQKENI. CDR3 length: 14 residues. The CDR3 region has the DNA TGTGCCAGCTCACGTCAGGGGGAGAATGAAAAACTGTTTTTT. It specifies CASSRQGENEKLFF.

This clonotype showed up many times. The V and J genes are TRBV18 and TRBJ1-4; tentatively, D is TRBD1 (5 bases). V was pared by 3 bases and J by 5 bases, with 7 bases between. Germline-derived CDR1 and CDR2 are KGHSH and LQKENI. The length of the CDR3 is 13 residues. CDR3 amino acids: CASSPGTNEKLFF. The CDR3 DNA reads TGTGCCAGCTCACCCGGGACGAATGAAAAACTGTTTTTT.

There are a few counts of this clonotype. This chain connects TRBV6-1 to TRBJ2-5, with TRBD2 identical over 12 bases. V shed 6 bases, J shed 5 bases, and the junction held 4 bases outside the gene matches. Germline V gene data show CDR1 as MNHNS and CDR2 as SASEGT. The CDR3 has 14 residues. CDR3 nucleotides: TGTGCCAGCAGGGTACTAGCGGGAGGCGAGACCCAGTACTTC. Its translation is CASRVLAGGETQYF.

This rearrangement joins TRBV10-3 to TRBJ1-1; maybe TRBD1 (6 bases). Trimming took off 3 bases at V and 8 bases at J, with 16 bases between the two ends. Germline V gene sequence: CDR1 ENHRY, CDR2 SYGVKD. The CDR3 runs to 14 residues. CDR3 region: CAISEEGLRGEAFF. CDR3 in DNA: TGTGCCATCAGTGAAGAGGGACTGAGGGGGGAAGCTTTCTTT.

Many counts were recorded for this clonotype. The genes are TRBV20-1 and TRBJ1-1; D not certain. Germline CDR1 and CDR2: DFQATT and SNEGSKA (reference sequence). The CDR3 consists of 13 residues. V was pared by 6 bases and J by 0 bases, with 11 bases between. As DNA, the CDR3 is TGCAGTGCCAGGATACTCATGAACACTGAAGCTTTCTTT. It is translated as CSARILMNTEAFF.

The genes are TRBV5-1 and TRBJ2-3; 10 nucleotides match TRBD2. Losses at the gene ends were 3 bases for V and 2 bases for J; bases not matched to a gene: 9. Germline assignment: CDR1 SGHRS and CDR2 YFSETQ. This CDR3 has 17 residues. The CDR3 here is CASSWAPSGGATDTQYF. The CDR3 DNA is TGCGCCAGCAGCTGGGCCCCCAGCGGGGGGGCCACAGATACGCAGTATTTT. Full variable domain (missing parts from reference TRBV5-1 and TRBJ2-3): KAGVTQTPRYLIKTRGQQVTLSCSPISGHRSVSWYQQTPGQGLQFLFEYFSETQRNKGNFPGRFSGRQFSNSRSEMNVSTLELGDSALYLCASSWAPSGGATDTQYFGPGTRLTVL.

The chain links TRBV14 to TRBJ2-1; TRBD2 agrees at 13 bases. The V gene's germline CDR1 is SGHDN and CDR2 FVKESK. V shed 0 bases and J 4 bases; nucleotides not matched to a gene: 3. The CDR3 consists of 17 residues. CDR3 amino acids: CASSQDGGLAGYNEQFF. The CDR3 coding sequence is TGTGCCAGCAGCCAAGATGGGGGACTAGCGGGATACAATGAGCAGTTCTTC. The whole variable domain, remainder taken from reference TRBV14 and TRBJ2-1, is EAGVTQFPSHSVIEKGQTVTLRCDPISGHDNLYWYRRVMGKEIKFLLHFVKESKQDESGMPNNRFLAERTGGTYSTLKVQPAELEDSGVYFCASSQDGGLAGYNEQFFGPGTRLTVL.

The rearrangement uses TRBV6-1 and TRBJ2-4; D perhaps matches TRBD1 (6 bases). This CDR3 is 15 amino acids long. V gave up 10 bases and J gave up 0 bases, with 16 bases separating them. Germline lookup yields CDR1 MNHNS and CDR2 SASEGT. CDR3 sequence reads: CATGGQIIAKNIQYF. For the CDR3, the DNA is TGTGCCACCGGAGGACAGATAATAGCCAAAAACATTCAGTACTTC.

The table lists this clonotype with a few counts. V usage is TRBV24-1 and J usage is TRBJ2-1; no firm D call. CDR1 and CDR2 (germline): KGHDR, SFDVKD. The length of the CDR3 is 17 residues. The V end lost 4 bases, the J end lost 0 bases, and 15 bases lay between the germline ends. The CDR3 DNA reads TGTGCCACCAGTGAAATCAGGATATCAATCTCCTACAATGAGCAGTTCTTC. The encoded protein is CATSEIRISISYNEQFF.

This rearrangement joins TRBV19 to TRBJ1-2; D gene unclear. The V end lost 3 bases, the J end lost 7 bases, and 15 bases lay between the germline ends. CDR3 length equals 14 residues. Germline V lookup: CDR1 LNHDA, CDR2 SQIVND (reference sequence). The CDR3, as DNA: TGTGCCAGTAGTATCTCAGGTGGCGGTGGTGGCTACACCTTC. Translated: CASSISGGGGGYTF.

This clonotype occurred a few times. This rearrangement joins TRBV18 to TRBJ1-3, with D tentatively TRBD1 (5 bases). This CDR3 region has 15 residues. Between the trimmed V and J ends, which lost 3 bases and 4 bases, there was a span of 13 bases. Germline CDR1 KGHSH, CDR2 LQKENI. The CDR3 sequence: CASSPRQRGGNTIYF. The DNA for the CDR3 is TGTGCCAGCTCACCGAGGCAAAGGGGCGGAAACACCATATATTTT.

A few counts support this clonotype. The chain combines TRBV18 with TRBJ1-2; D is perhaps TRBD1 (5 bases). CDR1 and CDR2 from the germline V gene are KGHSH and LQKENI. This CDR3 is built from 15 residues. The V end was cut by 6 bases, the J end by 6 bases, with 20 bases between. The CDR3 here is CASSTTGVGGDGYTF. Written as DNA, the CDR3 is TGTGCCAGCTCCACCACGGGTGTGGGGGGAGATGGCTACACCTTC. The full variable domain, rest sourced from reference TRBV18 and TRBJ1-2, is NAGVMQNPRHLVRRRGQEARLRCSPMKGHSHVYWYRQLPEEGLKFMVYLQKENIIDESGMPKERFSAEFPKEGPSILRIQQVVRGDSAAYFCASSTTGVGGDGYTFGSGTRLTVV.

This clonotype was seen repeatedly, ten times or more. The chain employs TRBV12-3 or TRBV12-4 and TRBJ1-1, with 7 bases fitting TRBD1. CDR3 size: 16 residues. V shed 1 base and J 5 bases; nucleotides not matched to a gene: 10. CDR3 in DNA: TGTGCCAGCAGTTTAGGACAGGGAGGGTATATGACTGAAGCTTTCTTT. Translation gives CASSLGQGGYMTEAFF.

This clonotype was counted ten times or more. The rearrangement links TRBV30 to TRBJ1-1; D remains unclear. The germline V gene encodes CDR1 GTSNPN and CDR2 SVGIG (reference sequence). Trimming stripped 0 bases from V and 1 base from J, with 9 bases between. There are 14 residues in the CDR3. The CDR3 protein is CAWSVLRGNTEAFF. DNA of the CDR3: TGTGCCTGGAGTGTATTACGCGGGAACACTGAAGCTTTCTTT.

This clonotype has only a few counts. V usage is TRBV5-6 and J usage is TRBJ2-3, with 10 bases lining up with TRBD1. The trim removed 0 bases at V and 0 bases at J, leaving 10 bases unmatched. The CDR3 totals 19 residues. Germline V gene data show CDR1 as SGHDT and CDR2 as YYEEEE. The CDR3 sequence: CASSLDGTGALSSTDTQYF. As DNA, the CDR3 is TGTGCCAGCAGCTTGGATGGGACAGGGGCCCTCTCTAGCACAGATACGCAGTATTTT.

The sample holds a few counts of this clonotype. This chain links TRBV18 with TRBJ2-1, with TRBD1 as a possible D gene (6 bases). CDR3 length: 12 amino acids. Germline V gives CDR1 KGHSH, CDR2 LQKENI. V was clipped by 5 bases and J by 10 bases, with 12 bases between them. The CDR3 nucleotides read TGTGCCAGCTCAGTTAGGGGGAAGGAGCAGTTCTTC. Its protein product is CASSVRGKEQFF. The full variable domain, rest sourced from reference TRBV18 and TRBJ2-1, is NAGVMQNPRHLVRRRGQEARLRCSPMKGHSHVYWYRQLPEEGLKFMVYLQKENIIDESGMPKERFSAEFPKEGPSILRIQQVVRGDSAAYFCASSVRGKEQFFGPGTRLTVL.

This clonotype was seen more than once but under ten times. The rearrangement uses TRBV6-1 and TRBJ1-3; D perhaps matches TRBD1 (6 bases). The CDR3 consists of 16 residues. Per germline, CDR1 MNHNS and CDR2 SASEGT. The V end lost 8 bases, the J end lost 0 bases, and 17 bases lay between the germline ends. The CDR3 reads CASRSIQGFSGNTIYF. CDR3 bases: TGTGCCAGCCGATCAATACAGGGTTTCTCTGGAAACACCATATATTTT.

This clonotype was picked up many times. This chain links TRBV20-1 with TRBJ1-1, with 7 bases that match TRBD1. Trimming took 3 bases from V and 1 from J; bases not matched to a gene: 2. The CDR3 spans 13 residues. Looked up from germline, CDR1 is DFQATT and CDR2 is SNEGSKA (reference sequence). The CDR3 here is CSARRDRNTEAFF. In DNA form, the CDR3 reads TGCAGTGCTAGGCGGGACAGGAACACTGAAGCTTTCTTT.

A remark on this clonotype: A read error may be the cause here, since a much bigger clone is one base away. This chain links TRBV18 with TRBJ1-1, with 8 nucleotides matching TRBD1. The CDR3 loop spans 12 amino acids. The trim removed 8 bases at V and 6 bases at J, leaving 5 bases unmatched. Germline V CDR1 and CDR2: KGHSH, LQKENI. The CDR3 bases are TGTGCCAGCCTTGACAGGGGCGCTGAAGCTTTCTTT. This gives the protein CASLDRGAEAFF.